These T cell receptor beta chains were read from a single sample in a study of OX40 agonist ivuxolimab in advanced cancers. The table came from immunoSEQ multiplex PCR; TCRdb's copy has only in-frame clones and leaves some out. The data show about 59,000 clones, with around 82% seen just once and roughly 1.9% held by the top ten. The source was CD4+ or CD8+ T cells sorted from blood, collected in a trial of the OX40 agonist ivuxolimab. All receptors come from an adult with an advanced solid tumor such as melanoma, head and neck, liver or kidney cancer. The CDR3 runs from the conserved cysteine through the conserved F or W. D genes are given only for firm matches. Rows may omit the clone size; those that give it use once, few, many or a size class.

J gene: TRBJ1-3
V gene: TRBV7-9
clone size: NA
D gene: NA
CDR3 protein: CASRYRVRDTIYF
CDR3 DNA: TGTGCCAGCAGGTACAGAGTACGGGACACCATATATTTT

J gene: TRBJ1-1
V gene: TRBV6-1
clone size: NA
D gene: TRBD1
CDR3 protein: CASSGDGQAGWWGEAFF
CDR3 DNA: TGTGCCAGCAGTGGTGACGGACAGGCAGGCTGGTGGGGTGAAGCTTTCTTT

J gene: TRBJ1-4
V gene: TRBV19
clone size: NA
D gene: NA
CDR3 protein: CASSQRVREKLFF
CDR3 DNA: TGTGCCAGTAGTCAAAGGGTCCGGGAAAAACTGTTTTTT

J gene: TRBJ2-3
V gene: TRBV27
clone size: NA
D gene: TRBD1
CDR3 protein: CASSPGQGGWDTQYF
CDR3 DNA: TGTGCCAGCAGTCCCGGACAGGGCGGGTGGGATACGCAGTATTTT

J gene: TRBJ1-2
V gene: TRBV28
clone size: NA
D gene: NA
CDR3 protein: CASSLGRNYGYTF
CDR3 DNA: TGTGCCAGCAGTTTGGGGCGGAACTATGGCTACACCTTC

J gene: TRBJ2-5
V gene: TRBV28
clone size: NA
D gene: NA
CDR3 protein: CASYSGAEETQYF
CDR3 DNA: TGTGCCAGCTACAGCGGAGCGGAGGAGACCCAGTACTTC

J gene: TRBJ2-7
V gene: TRBV5-1
clone size: NA
D gene: TRBD2
CDR3 protein: CASSGTSNYEQYF
CDR3 DNA: TGCGCCAGCAGCGGGACTAGTAACTACGAGCAGTACTTC

J gene: TRBJ1-5
V gene: TRBV10-3
clone size: NA
D gene: TRBD1
CDR3 protein: CATQGARGNQPQHF
CDR3 DNA: TGTGCCACTCAGGGGGCGAGGGGCAATCAGCCCCAGCATTTT

J gene: TRBJ2-1
V gene: TRBV27
clone size: NA
D gene: NA
CDR3 protein: CASSFNLAYNEQFF
CDR3 DNA: TGTGCCAGCAGTTTCAATCTAGCCTACAATGAGCAGTTCTTC

J gene: TRBJ2-7
V gene: TRBV6-5
clone size: NA
D gene: NA
CDR3 protein: CASRDTLTLYEQYF
CDR3 DNA: TGTGCCAGCAGAGACACCCTCACCCTCTACGAGCAGTACTTC

J gene: TRBJ2-6
V gene: TRBV5-1
clone size: NA
D gene: NA
CDR3 protein: CASGRTASGANVLTF
CDR3 DNA: TGCGCCAGCGGCCGGACAGCCTCTGGGGCCAACGTCCTGACTTTC

J gene: TRBJ2-1
V gene: TRBV7-6
clone size: once
D gene: TRBD2
CDR3 protein: CASSPSGSYNEQFF
CDR3 DNA: TGTGCCAGCAGCCCTAGCGGGTCCTACAATGAGCAGTTCTTC

J gene: TRBJ2-7
V gene: TRBV7-9
clone size: once
D gene: NA
CDR3 protein: CASSSSRSSYEQYF
CDR3 DNA: TGTGCCAGCTCTTCTAGCCGTAGCTCCTACGAGCAGTACTTC

J gene: TRBJ1-2
V gene: TRBV14
clone size: NA
D gene: NA
CDR3 protein: CASSEDRFYGYTF
CDR3 DNA: TGTGCCAGCAGCGAGGACAGATTCTATGGCTACACCTTC

J gene: TRBJ1-1
V gene: TRBV7-3
clone size: NA
D gene: NA
CDR3 protein: CASSSTRRGAYTEAFF
CDR3 DNA: TGTGCCAGCAGCTCGACGCGGAGGGGGGCTTACACTGAAGCTTTCTTT

J gene: TRBJ2-1
V gene: TRBV7-9
clone size: NA
D gene: NA
CDR3 protein: CASSSRGAWEQFF
CDR3 DNA: TGTGCCAGCAGCTCCCGGGGTGCGTGGGAGCAGTTCTTC

J gene: TRBJ2-7
V gene: TRBV5-1
clone size: NA
D gene: NA
CDR3 protein: CASSLEGYYYEQYF
CDR3 DNA: TGCGCCAGCAGCTTGGAGGGGTACTACTACGAGCAGTACTTC

J gene: TRBJ2-7
V gene: TRBV2
clone size: once
D gene: TRBD2
CDR3 protein: CASRSGGYEQYF
CDR3 DNA: TGTGCCAGCAGGTCGGGAGGCTACGAGCAGTACTTC